Listed here are 32 T cell receptor beta chains from one sample, sequenced in a study of Tregs in tolerant kidney transplant recipients. Assay used: immunoSEQ multiplex PCR; TCRdb lists only in-frame clones, some missing. The data hold nearly 95,000 clones, with approximately 93% observed a single time. The sequences come from CD4+ T cells from blood, collected before the transplant. Receptors originate from a human donor who received a combined kidney and bone marrow transplant.

This chain links TRBV5-5 with TRBJ1-4; 9 bases are a match to TRBD1. CDR1 is SGHKS and CDR2 is YYEKEE in the germline V gene (reference sequence). V lost 4 bases, J lost 4 bases, and 5 bases stayed unmatched. CDR3 length: 15 residues. This chain's CDR3 is CASSLGTGINEKLFF. The CDR3 nucleotides read TGTGCCAGCAGCCTAGGGACAGGGATTAATGAAAAACTGTTTTTT. Supplemented by reference TRBV5-5 and TRBJ1-4, the full variable domain reads DAGVTQSPTHLIKTRGQQVTLRCSPISGHKSVSWYQQVLGQGPQFIFQYYEKEERGRGNFPDRFSARQFPNYSSELNVNALLLGDSALYLCASSLGTGINEKLFFGSGTQLSVL.

This clone came up a few times. This chain connects TRBV19 to TRBJ1-4; 8 bases align to TRBD1. V gave up 7 bases and J gave up 5 bases; unmatched junction bases: 6. The CDR3 contains 14 residues. Germline V gives CDR1 LNHDA, CDR2 SQIVND (reference sequence). The CDR3 DNA is TGTGCCAGTACCCTACACAGGGGGAATGAAAAACTGTTTTTT. Translation gives CASTLHRGNEKLFF. The full variable domain, its missing parts supplied by reference TRBV19 and TRBJ1-4, is DGGITQSPKYLFRKEGQNVTLSCEQNLNHDAMYWYRQDPGQGLRLIYYSQIVNDFQKGDIAEGYSVSREKKESFPLTVTSAQKNPTAFYLCASTLHRGNEKLFFGSGTQLSVL.

The V gene is TRBV19, the J gene TRBJ1-6, with 7 bases identical to TRBD1. Per germline, CDR1 LNHDA and CDR2 SQIVND (reference sequence). The V gene end was trimmed by 3 bases and the J gene end by 0 bases; junction bases not matched to a gene: 2. This CDR3 has 16 residues. The CDR3: CASSITGDSYNSPLHF. For the CDR3, the DNA is TGTGCCAGTAGTATTACAGGGGACTCCTATAATTCACCCCTCCACTTT.

This clone occurred once. Other nucleotide sequences in the sample specify the same CDR3. The V and J genes are TRBV7-6 and TRBJ1-1, with 8 nucleotides matching TRBD1. This CDR3 is built from 14 residues. Germline loops: CDR1 SGHVS, CDR2 FNYEAQ. With V trimmed by 2 bases and J by 2 bases, 1 base remained unmatched. The DNA for the CDR3 is TGTGCCAGCAGCTTAACAGGGGGAAACACTGAAGCTTTCTTT. Encoded protein: CASSLTGGNTEAFF.

This sequence joins TRBV5-4 and TRBJ1-2; TRBD1 matches at 7 bases. Looked up from germline, CDR1 is SGHNT and CDR2 is YYREEE (reference sequence). This CDR3 has 14 residues. The V segment lost 3 bases and the J segment 4 bases; nucleotides outside the gene matches: 6. Here the CDR3 DNA reads TGTGCCAGCAGCTCGACAGGGATGGGCTATGGCTACACCTTC. This gives the protein CASSSTGMGYGYTF.

CDR3 in amino acids: CASRSGSSGEQYF. CDR3 DNA: TGTGCCAGCAGGTCAGGGTCGTCTGGCGAGCAGTACTTC. The chain links TRBV6-6 to TRBJ2-7, with D possibly matching TRBD1 (5 bases). CDR3 length: 13 residues. Germline loops: CDR1 MNHNY, CDR2 SVGAGI (reference sequence). Trimming took 6 bases from V and 6 from J, leaving 15 bases between them.

The V call is TRBV19, the J call TRBJ1-5; D gene ambiguous. Germline V lookup: CDR1 LNHDA, CDR2 SQIVND (reference sequence). The CDR3 has 15 amino acids. The ends were cut back, 5 bases at V and 0 bases at J, with 11 bases in the middle. CDR3 DNA: TGTGCCAGTAGTCCAGTGGTAAATAGCAATCAGCCCCAGCATTTT. It is translated as CASSPVVNSNQPQHF.

The rearrangement joins TRBV6-5 to TRBJ2-3; D perhaps matches TRBD2 (6 bases). Trimming stripped 6 bases from V and 5 bases from J, with 15 bases between. Germline CDR1 reads MNHEY; CDR2 reads SVGAGI. CDR3 length: 14 amino acids. The CDR3 spells CASRRDQSQDTQYF. The CDR3 DNA reads as TGTGCCAGCAGGCGGGATCAAAGTCAAGATACGCAGTATTTT.

Comments on this clone: At one of its ends the junction is not consistent with the germline gene, which may arise from a read error. This specimen includes other DNA sequences encoding the same CDR3. The chain links TRBV2 to TRBJ1-6, with no clear D. Germline V lookup: CDR1 SNHLY, CDR2 FYNNEI. The CDR3 is 11 amino acids. CDR3: CASTYNSPLHF. CDR3 DNA: TGTGCCAGCACGTATAATTCCCCCCTCCACTTT.

The CDR3 is CASSLVILSTDTQYF. The CDR3 bases are TGCGCCAGCAGCTTGGTTATCCTATCCACAGATACGCAGTATTTT. V is TRBV5-1 and J is TRBJ2-3; no definite D call. V was pared by 0 bases and J by 2 bases, with 10 bases between. Germline CDR1 reads SGHRS; CDR2 reads YFSETQ. The CDR3 is 15 residues long.

The chain couples TRBV19 to TRBJ1-2; D is perhaps TRBD1 (5 bases). The V gene lost 3 bases and the J gene lost 5 bases, with 13 bases spanning the gap. Germline values: CDR1 LNHDA, CDR2 SQIVND (reference sequence). CDR3 length: 14 residues. CDR3 amino acids: CASSMPWQGYGYTF. As DNA, the CDR3 is TGTGCCAGTAGTATGCCGTGGCAGGGTTATGGCTACACCTTC.

This clone has just one count. V gene TRBV10-3 combines with J gene TRBJ2-5, with 9 bases that match TRBD1. The CDR3 runs to 15 residues. V lost 4 bases and J lost 4; bases outside the gene matches: 7. The germline CDR1 and CDR2 sequences are ENHRY and SYGVKD. The CDR3 reads CAISGFTGQGETQYF. CDR3 in DNA: TGTGCCATCAGTGGCTTTACGGGACAGGGAGAGACCCAGTACTTC.

This rearrangement joins TRBV18 to TRBJ1-5, with 9 bases fitting TRBD1. Unmatched junction bases numbered 5, after V lost 6 bases and J lost 5 bases. Germline CDR1 and CDR2: KGHSH and LQKENI. The CDR3 has 14 amino acids. CDR3 protein: CASSPRQGDQPQHF. CDR3 sequence (DNA): TGTGCCAGCTCCCCCCGACAGGGGGATCAGCCCCAGCATTTT. Using reference TRBV18 and TRBJ1-5 for the parts outside the CDR3, the full variable domain is NAGVMQNPRHLVRRRGQEARLRCSPMKGHSHVYWYRQLPEEGLKFMVYLQKENIIDESGMPKERFSAEFPKEGPSILRIQQVVRGDSAAYFCASSPRQGDQPQHFGDGTRLSIL.

The genes are TRBV7-9 and TRBJ2-5; TRBD2 matches at 7 bases. The DNA end lines up better with TRBJ2-7; the J call may be wrong. The CDR3 totals 11 residues. Germline V gene data show CDR1 as SEHNR and CDR2 as FQNEAQ (reference sequence). CDR3 sequence reads: CASMGGDEQYF. CDR3 coding DNA: TGTGCCAGCATGGGGGGGGACGAGCAGTACTTC.

Of note for this clone: Sequence at one end of the junction differs from germline and may be a read error. The sample has other DNA sequences that encode this CDR3 too. CDR3 sequence (DNA): TGTGCCAGCAGCCAAGGGAAGGGGCCAAGCTCCTATAATTCCCCCCTCCACTTT. Translation gives CASSQGKGPSSYNSPLHF. The chain combines TRBV4-2 with TRBJ1-6, with D possibly TRBD1 on 5 matching bases. Germline V gene data show CDR1 as LGHNA and CDR2 as YNFKEQ. The CDR3 covers 18 residues.

The chain has TRBV6-6 and TRBJ2-4, with TRBD2 as a possible D gene (5 bases). V was trimmed by 2 bases and J by 3 bases, leaving 5 bases between them. The CDR3 has 13 residues. Germline assignment: CDR1 MNHNY and CDR2 SVGAGI (reference sequence). DNA of the CDR3: TGTGCCAGCAGTTACGGGAGCAAAAACATTCAGTACTTC. It yields the protein CASSYGSKNIQYF.

This chain joins TRBV5-6 and TRBJ1-2; 9 bases are shared with TRBD1. The germline gives CDR1 SGHDT, CDR2 YYEEEE. The CDR3 extends over 17 amino acids. J gave up 8 bases and V 4 bases, and 18 bases lay outside the gene matches. CDR3 nucleotides: TGTGCCAGCAGCCTGGACAGGGGCCGTGGCACAACTCTGGGCTACACCTTC. This gives the protein CASSLDRGRGTTLGYTF.

The chain is built from TRBV9 and TRBJ2-5, with 7 nucleotides matching TRBD2. CDR1 is SGDLS, CDR2 YYNGEE, per germline. Germline trimming cut 6 bases from V and 2 bases from J; bases unmatched to any gene: 7. The CDR3 sequence is 14 residues long. The CDR3 sequence: CASNQGGGQETQYF. DNA of the CDR3: TGTGCCAGCAACCAGGGCGGGGGACAAGAGACCCAGTACTTC.

This sequence joins TRBV28 and TRBJ1-1; D is unclear. CDR3 size: 11 residues. V was pared by 5 bases and J by 6 bases, with 7 bases between. Germline V CDR1 and CDR2: MDHEN, SYDVKM. The CDR3 sequence: CASSTAAEAFF. DNA for the CDR3: TGTGCCAGCAGTACTGCCGCTGAAGCTTTCTTT.

The J gene is TRBJ1-5, the V gene TRBV7-2; D perhaps matches TRBD1 (5 bases). The CDR3 runs 14 residues. Germline V lookup: CDR1 SGHTA, CDR2 FQGNSA. The germline V and J ends were trimmed by 4 bases and 6 bases, with 13 bases remaining between them. As DNA, the CDR3 is TGTGCCAGCAGCTACCAGGGAGGCGGTCAGCCCCAGCATTTT. Protein product: CASSYQGGGQPQHF.

The chain has TRBV7-2 and TRBJ2-7, with 7 bases fitting TRBD2. Trimming took 1 base from V and 4 from J; bases not matched to a gene: 1. The CDR3 totals 13 residues. CDR1 is SGHTA, CDR2 FQGNSA, per germline. The CDR3 coding sequence is TGTGCCAGCAGCTTAGGGGGGGGATACGAGCAGTACTTC. Encoded protein: CASSLGGGYEQYF.

This rearrangement joins TRBV18 to TRBJ2-3; 12 nucleotides agree with TRBD2. Germline V CDR1 and CDR2: KGHSH, LQKENI. The CDR3 length is 16 residues. V shed 6 bases, J shed 6 bases, and the junction held 10 bases outside the gene matches. CDR3 residues: CASSPKTSGRTDTQYF. The DNA of the CDR3 is TGTGCCAGCTCCCCTAAGACTAGCGGGAGAACGGATACGCAGTATTTT.

The chain is built from TRBV5-5 and TRBJ1-5, with TRBD1 matching 10 bases. The CDR3 has 16 residues. Trimming at V came to 3 bases and at J to 6 bases, leaving 9 bases not matched to a gene. Germline V lookup: CDR1 SGHKS, CDR2 YYEKEE (reference sequence). CDR3 DNA sequence: TGTGCCAGCAGCTCCGGGACAGGGGTTCTGAGTCAGCCCCAGCATTTT. Translating it yields CASSSGTGVLSQPQHF.

The CDR3 sequence is CASRATTNYGYTF. The CDR3 DNA reads as TGTGCCAGCAGAGCCACTACGAACTATGGCTACACCTTC. The chain employs TRBV28 and TRBJ1-2; D unclear. Germline-derived CDR1 and CDR2 are MDHEN and SYDVKM. The CDR3 runs 13 residues. The V end lost 6 bases, the J end lost 2 bases, and 10 bases lay between the germline ends.

The CDR3 DNA follows: TGTGCCAGCAGCTTAACAGCTGACAATGAGCAGTTCTTC. Protein product: CASSLTADNEQFF. The chain couples TRBV7-9 to TRBJ2-1; D not certain. Per germline, CDR1 SEHNR and CDR2 FQNEAQ (reference sequence). CDR3 length: 13 amino acids. V lost 2 bases, J lost 5 bases, and 7 bases lay in between.

As regards this clone: Compared with germline, one end of the junction differs, possibly owing to a read error. This CDR3 is also generated by other DNA sequences in the sample. This chain connects TRBV7-2 to TRBJ1-6, with TRBD1 identical over 8 bases. In germline, CDR1 is SGHTA, CDR2 FQGNSA. The CDR3 loop spans 15 amino acids. The CDR3 here is CASSVRDRLNSPLHF. In DNA, the CDR3 is TGTGCCAGCAGCGTCCGGGACAGGTTGAATTCCCCCCTCCACTTT.

The V gene is TRBV19, the J gene TRBJ1-1; 10 bases are shared with TRBD1. Trimming cost V 4 bases and J 4 bases; bases outside gene matches: 9. Looked up from germline, CDR1 is LNHDA and CDR2 is SQIVND (reference sequence). This CDR3 has 16 amino acids. CDR3 protein: CASSNDRGPRVTEAFF. CDR3 sequence (DNA): TGTGCCAGTAGTAACGACAGGGGGCCAAGAGTCACTGAAGCTTTCTTT.

The rearrangement links TRBV2 to TRBJ2-1, with 9 bases lining up with TRBD2. CDR3 length equals 16 residues. The junction had 6 bases not matched to a gene; V was cut back by 6 bases and J by 0 bases. From germline, CDR1 is SNHLY and CDR2 FYNNEI. Written as DNA, the CDR3 is TGTGCCAGCAGCCGGAATAGCGGGAGCTCCTACAATGAGCAGTTCTTC. Translated, it gives CASSRNSGSSYNEQFF.

The chain has TRBV5-1 and TRBJ2-1; possibly TRBD1 for D (6 bases). Germline lookup yields CDR1 SGHRS and CDR2 YFSETQ. CDR3 length: 18 residues. Trimming removed 0 bases at V and 1 base at J, with 17 bases between. In DNA, the CDR3 is TGCGCCAGCAGCTTGGCTGTAGGGGGTTTGGGGTCCTACAATGAGCAGTTCTTC. It yields the protein CASSLAVGGLGSYNEQFF.

The chain combines TRBV11-3 with TRBJ2-5; D remains unclear. CDR1 and CDR2 from the germline V gene are SGHNT and YENEEA. The CDR3 length is 15 residues. Trimming left V 1 base short and J 2 bases short, with 11 bases between. CDR3: CASSLVGAKQETQYF. Here the CDR3 DNA reads TGTGCCAGCAGCTTAGTCGGTGCCAAACAAGAGACCCAGTACTTC. Filled out from reference TRBV11-3 and TRBJ2-5, the complete variable domain reads EAGVVQSPRYKIIEKKQPVAFWCNPISGHNTLYWYLQNLGQGPELLIRYENEEAVDDSQLPKDRFSAERLKGVDSTLKIQPAELGDSAVYLCASSLVGAKQETQYFGPGTRLLVL.

The V gene is TRBV5-1, the J gene TRBJ2-7, with 8 bases fitting TRBD1. J lost 6 bases, V lost 6 bases, and 8 bases had no gene match. Germline V lookup: CDR1 SGHRS, CDR2 YFSETQ. CDR3 length: 13 residues. The CDR3 protein is CASTRTGFGEQYF. The CDR3 DNA reads TGCGCCAGCACACGGACAGGGTTTGGCGAGCAGTACTTC.

The chain recombines TRBV4-3 with TRBJ1-2; possibly TRBD1 for D (6 bases). The length of the CDR3 is 15 residues. Germline V lookup: CDR1 LGHNA, CDR2 YSLEER. Trimming cost V 1 base and J 2 bases, with 11 bases left between them. In nucleotides, the CDR3 is TGCGCCAGCAGCCAAGGGGGACAAAAGAACTATGGCTACACCTTC. Amino acid sequence: CASSQGGQKNYGYTF.